These 4 T cell receptor beta chains were all obtained from the same sample, sequenced in a study of neurological immune-mediated disorders. TCRdb passed the 5' RACE reads through MiXCR, listing each CDR3 protein once. The sample contains approximately 82,000 distinct CDR3 sequences, roughly 13% of which appear only once. Time point: longitudinal time-point 2. What was sequenced was PBMCs. All receptors come from a female donor with HTLV-1-associated myelopathy (HAM/TSP).

Concerning this clonotype: The junction differs from germline at one of its ends, possibly a read error. The genes are TRBV9 and TRBJ1-1; D possibly corresponds to TRBD1 (5 bases). The CDR3 sequence is 16 residues long. The germline CDR1 and CDR2 sequences are SGDLS and YYNGEE. CDR3 in amino acids: CTSSVAGKGRDTEVFF. The CDR3 DNA reads TGTACCAGCAGCGTAGCTGGAAAGGGGAGAGACACTGAAGTTTTCTTT.

In its sample, this clonotype was seen many times. The chain combines TRBV7-9 with TRBJ1-6; D not resolved. Germline assignment: CDR1 SEHNR and CDR2 FQNEAQ (reference sequence). This CDR3 is 16 amino acids long. With 2 bases removed from V and 6 bases from J, the gap between germline ends came to 14 bases. CDR3 sequence (DNA): TGTGCCAGCAGCTTAAAATCTGTCGGCAGTAATTCACCCCTCCACTTT. As protein: CASSLKSVGSNSPLHF.

This clonotype was detected many times. DNA for the CDR3: TGTGCCAGCAGCCCGGGATCCGGGGCCCCTTGGGAGACCCAGTACTTC. Translation: CASSPGSGAPWETQYF. The chain joins TRBV7-9 to TRBJ2-5; either TRBD1 or TRBD2 may fit D (5 bases each). Looked up from germline, CDR1 is SEHNR and CDR2 is FQNEAQ (reference sequence). The CDR3 sequence is 16 residues long. V shed 5 bases and J shed 5 bases, with 21 bases lying between them.

This clonotype was observed many times. The V gene is TRBV5-6, the J gene TRBJ2-2; unclear D gene. The CDR3 length is 18 residues. Trimming removed 4 bases from V and 4 bases from J, with 23 bases in between. From germline, CDR1 is SGHDT and CDR2 YYEEEE. Written as DNA, the CDR3 is TGTGCCAGCAGCCCCGATCGTAAGGGCCCGGTCGGCACCGGGGAGCTGTTTTTT. This sequence encodes CASSPDRKGPVGTGELFF.